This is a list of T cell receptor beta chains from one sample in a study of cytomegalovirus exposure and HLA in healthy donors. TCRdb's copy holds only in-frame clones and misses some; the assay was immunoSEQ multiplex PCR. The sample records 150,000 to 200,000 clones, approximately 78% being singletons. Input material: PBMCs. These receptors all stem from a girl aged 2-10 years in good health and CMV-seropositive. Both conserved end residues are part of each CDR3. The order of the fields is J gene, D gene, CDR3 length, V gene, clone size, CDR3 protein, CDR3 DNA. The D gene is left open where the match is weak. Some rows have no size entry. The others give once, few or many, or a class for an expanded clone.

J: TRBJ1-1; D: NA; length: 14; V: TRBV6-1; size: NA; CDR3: CASSELGRRTEAFF; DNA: TGTGCCAGCAGTGAGTTAGGGAGACGGACTGAAGCTTTCTTT
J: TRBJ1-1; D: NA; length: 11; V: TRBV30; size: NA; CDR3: CAWNRGTEAFF; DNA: TGTGCCTGGAATAGGGGCACTGAAGCTTTCTTT
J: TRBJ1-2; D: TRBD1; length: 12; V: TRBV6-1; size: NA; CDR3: CASLRGRVGYTF; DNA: TGTGCCAGCCTCAGGGGGCGGGTTGGCTACACCTTC
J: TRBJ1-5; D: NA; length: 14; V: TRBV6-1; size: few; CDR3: CASSAAGGNQPQHF; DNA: TGTGCCAGCAGTGCGGCTGGAGGCAATCAGCCCCAGCATTTT
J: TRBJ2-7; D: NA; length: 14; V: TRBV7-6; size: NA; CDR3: CASSLGYRAHEQYF; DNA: TGTGCCAGCAGCTTAGGGTACAGGGCCCACGAGCAGTACTTC
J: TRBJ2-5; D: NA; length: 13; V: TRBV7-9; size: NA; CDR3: CASSQGRGETQYF; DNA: TGTGCCAGCAGCCAGGGGAGGGGAGAGACCCAGTACTTC
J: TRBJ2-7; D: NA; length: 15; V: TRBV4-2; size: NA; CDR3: CASSQESGRSYEQYF; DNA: TGTGCCAGCAGCCAAGAGTCAGGCCGCTCCTACGAGCAGTACTTC
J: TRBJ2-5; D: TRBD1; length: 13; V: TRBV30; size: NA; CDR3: CAWKTGGAETQYF; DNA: TGTGCCTGGAAGACAGGGGGCGCGGAGACCCAGTACTTC
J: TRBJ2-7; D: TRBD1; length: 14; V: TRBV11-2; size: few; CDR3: CASSFLTGNHEQYF; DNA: TGTGCCAGCAGCTTTCTGACAGGGAACCACGAGCAGTACTTC
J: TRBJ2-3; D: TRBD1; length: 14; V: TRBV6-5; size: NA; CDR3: CASSYGQGTDTQYF; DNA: TGTGCCAGCAGTTACGGACAGGGAACAGATACGCAGTATTTT
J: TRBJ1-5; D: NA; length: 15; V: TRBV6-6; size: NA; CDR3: CASSYTANSNQPQHF; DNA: TGTGCCAGCAGTTACACCGCTAATAGCAATCAGCCCCAGCATTTT
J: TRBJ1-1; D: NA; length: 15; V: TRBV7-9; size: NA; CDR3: CASRGAKGLNTEAFF; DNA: TGTGCCAGCAGAGGGGCGAAGGGGCTGAACACTGAAGCTTTCTTT
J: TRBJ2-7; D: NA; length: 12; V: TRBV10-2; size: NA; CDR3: CASRPGRDEQYF; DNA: TGCGCCAGCAGACCAGGGCGAGACGAGCAGTACTTC
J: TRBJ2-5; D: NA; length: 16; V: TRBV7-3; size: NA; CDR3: CASSLCPRGAGKTQYF; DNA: TGTGCCAGCAGCTTATGCCCCCGGGGGGCCGGGAAGACCCAGTACTTC
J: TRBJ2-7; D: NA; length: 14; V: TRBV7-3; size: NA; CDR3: CASSLGGKFYEQYF; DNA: TGTGCCAGCAGCTTAGGCGGGAAATTTTACGAGCAGTACTTC
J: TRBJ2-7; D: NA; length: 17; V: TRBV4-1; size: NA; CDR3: CASSQDSGAFNIYEQYF; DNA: TGCGCCAGCAGCCAAGATTCAGGGGCGTTTAATATCTACGAGCAGTACTTC
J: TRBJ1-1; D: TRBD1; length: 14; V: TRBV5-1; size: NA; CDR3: CASSPTGENTEAFF; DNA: TGCGCCAGCAGCCCGACAGGGGAGAACACTGAAGCTTTCTTT